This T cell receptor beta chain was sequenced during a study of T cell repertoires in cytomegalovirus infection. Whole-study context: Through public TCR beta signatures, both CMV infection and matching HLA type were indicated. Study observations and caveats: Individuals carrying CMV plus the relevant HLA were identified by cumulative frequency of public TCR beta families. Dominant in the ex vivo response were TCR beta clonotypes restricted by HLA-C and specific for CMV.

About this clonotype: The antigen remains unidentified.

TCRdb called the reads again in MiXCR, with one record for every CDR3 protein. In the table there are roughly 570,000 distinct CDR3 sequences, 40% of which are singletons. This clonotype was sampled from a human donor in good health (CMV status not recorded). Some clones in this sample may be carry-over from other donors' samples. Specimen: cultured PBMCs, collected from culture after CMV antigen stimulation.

The CDR3 nucleotides are TGTGCCAGCAGCGTAAACAGGGGCACGAACACTGAAGCTTTCTTT. Amino acids: CASSVNRGTNTEAFF. This chain connects TRBV11-2 to TRBJ1-1, with 7 positions matching TRBD1. The germline CDR1 and CDR2 sequences are SGHAT and FQNNGV. This CDR3 comprises 15 residues. J was trimmed by 1 base and V by 5 bases; bases with no gene match: 7.